This T cell receptor beta chain was sequenced for a study of blood T cell repertoires in COVID-19. Study details: Sites across the United States, Italy and Spain contributed samples from acute and convalescent COVID-19. PBMCs, B-cell-depleted T cells, or T cells provided the cDNA or gDNA that made up the material.

Authors' data handling: Reference gene primer amplification in the assay estimated nucleated cell counts. The assay was immunoSEQ multiplex PCR, and TCRdb's table has in-frame clones only and misses some. D and trimming come from the DNA, and the V and J calls and clone size come from that table. The top ten clones hold around 27% of a sample with under 100,000 clones, about 84% of them seen once. Per the germline V gene, CDR1 is SGHDN and CDR2 is FVKESK. Trimming cost V 1 base and J 5 bases; bases outside gene matches: 6. The CDR3 runs to 15 residues. The specimen sequenced was peripheral blood. The TCR sequence derives from a man older than 75 with active or convalescent COVID-19. The rearrangement links TRBV14 to TRBJ2-5; the match to TRBD1 covers 8 bases. In DNA, the CDR3 is TGTGCCAGCAGCCAAGCCCGCAGGGGGCTGGAGACCCAGTACTTC. Protein sequence: CASSQARRGLETQYF.